These 12 T cell receptor beta chains were all obtained from the same sample, sequenced in a study of post-analysis software for immune sequencing data. The study's findings and limits: Comparison of patients with controls showed roughly five TRBV segments more frequent in patients, TRBV5-6, TRBV5-1 and TRBV20-1 among them.

Unique molecular identifiers featured in each of the TCR beta cDNA libraries. One entry per CDR3 protein, called by TCRdb with MiXCR from the PCR reads. The sample yields 380,000 or so distinct CDR3 sequences, roughly 38% seen once. These receptors are not linked to any known antigen. Material: blood. All receptors derive from a girl aged 5-17 years with multiple sclerosis.

This clonotype was counted between two and nine times. The J gene is TRBJ2-1, the V gene TRBV7-8; 7 bases match TRBD1. Trimming removed 5 bases from V and 7 bases from J; junction bases left unmatched: 20. Germline V gives CDR1 SGHVS, CDR2 FQNEAQ. This CDR3 comprises 18 residues. CDR3 protein: CASSPTSTLTGSLNEQFF. DNA of the CDR3: TGTGCCAGCAGCCCAACATCCACTCTGACAGGGAGTCTTAATGAGCAGTTCTTC.

This clonotype was observed many times. The chain links TRBV7-2 to TRBJ2-1; 9 nucleotides match TRBD2. CDR3 size: 15 residues. Trimming at V came to 3 bases and at J to 3 bases, leaving 3 bases not matched to a gene. Germline lookup yields CDR1 SGHTA and CDR2 FQGNSA. This CDR3 is CASSFSGGYYNEQFF. CDR3 DNA sequence: TGTGCCAGCAGCTTTAGCGGGGGCTACTACAATGAGCAGTTCTTC.

This chain uses TRBV7-2 with TRBJ2-3; D may correspond to TRBD1 or TRBD2 (6 bases each). This CDR3 is built from 13 residues. V was trimmed by 5 bases and J by 6 bases, leaving 12 bases between them. Germline assignment: CDR1 SGHTA and CDR2 FQGNSA. The CDR3 sequence is CASSLGGQDTQYF. Here the CDR3 DNA reads TGTGCCAGCAGCCTAGGGGGGCAGGATACGCAGTATTTT.

The gene calls are TRBV10-3 and TRBJ2-3; 10 nucleotides agree with TRBD2. V gave up 10 bases and J gave up 3 bases; unmatched junction bases: 7. Germline loops: CDR1 ENHRY, CDR2 SYGVKD. There are 14 residues in the CDR3. CDR3 protein: CASGAGGSTDTQYF. Written as DNA, the CDR3 is TGTGCCAGCGGAGCGGGGGGGTCGACAGATACGCAGTATTTT.

This rearrangement joins TRBV11-2 to TRBJ1-1; D remains ambiguous. V was trimmed by 5 bases and J by 0 bases, leaving 13 bases between them. This CDR3 has 15 residues. Germline-derived CDR1 and CDR2 are SGHAT and FQNNGV. The CDR3 nucleotides read TGTGCCAGCAGCGCCCCTTGGGGTATGAACACTGAAGCTTTCTTT. Amino acids: CASSAPWGMNTEAFF.

The V gene is TRBV4-2, the J gene TRBJ2-7; the match to TRBD2 covers 14 bases. This CDR3 region has 18 residues. From germline, CDR1 is LGHNA and CDR2 YNFKEQ. J lost 1 base, V lost 4 bases, and 9 bases had no gene match. This CDR3 reads CASSPGLAGEGLSYEQYF. The CDR3 DNA reads TGTGCCAGCAGCCCGGGACTAGCGGGGGAGGGATTGTCCTACGAGCAGTACTTC.

This clonotype was detected many times. The genes are TRBV10-3 and TRBJ2-7; no reliable D call. V was trimmed by 5 bases and J by 3 bases, leaving 8 bases between them. Per germline, CDR1 ENHRY and CDR2 SYGVKD. This CDR3 is built from 12 residues. The CDR3 sequence: CAISKEIYEQYF. The CDR3 nucleotides read TGTGCCATCAGTAAGGAGATCTACGAGCAGTACTTC.

V is TRBV4-3 and J is TRBJ2-4; perhaps D is TRBD1 or TRBD2 (5 bases each). The end of the DNA fits TRBJ2-7 better, so the J call may be wrong. CDR1 and CDR2 from the germline V gene are LGHNA and YSLEER. The CDR3 spans 15 residues. The CDR3 protein is CASSQEGLGVSEQYF. The DNA for the CDR3 is TGCGCCAGCAGCCAAGAAGGGCTGGGGGTTTCCGAGCAGTACTTC.

Turning to this clonotype: A clone one base away is much larger, so this may be a read error. V and J are TRBV20-1 and TRBJ2-3; 14 nucleotides line up with TRBD2. The J segment lost 2 bases and the V segment lost 5 bases, leaving 3 bases of the junction unmatched. This CDR3 region has 15 residues. Looked up from germline, CDR1 is DFQATT and CDR2 is SNEGSKA (reference sequence). CDR3: CSAWTSGGTTDTQYF. CDR3 sequence (DNA): TGCAGTGCTTGGACTAGCGGGGGGACCACAGATACGCAGTATTTT.

This clonotype was counted a single time. V usage is TRBV6-6 and J usage is TRBJ1-4; 7 bases agree with TRBD1. The V gene end was trimmed by 4 bases and the J gene end by 8 bases; junction bases not matched to a gene: 7. The CDR3 loop spans 14 amino acids. The germline V gene encodes CDR1 MNHNY and CDR2 SVGAGI (reference sequence). The CDR3 DNA is TGTGCCAGCAGTTCCGGGACAGCTCTCGAAAAACTGTTTTTT. Amino acid sequence: CASSSGTALEKLFF.

Here the CDR3 reads CASSLQGPGQPQHF. The CDR3 DNA follows: TGTGCCAGCAGCTTACAGGGGCCGGGGCAGCCCCAGCATTTT. The chain employs TRBV13 and TRBJ1-5; weak D call: TRBD1 (6 bases). The germline V and J ends were trimmed by 2 bases and 7 bases, with 12 bases remaining between them. This CDR3 region has 14 residues. The germline gives CDR1 PRHDT, CDR2 FYEKMQ (reference sequence).

This clonotype was counted between two and nine times. The chain employs TRBV7-2 and TRBJ1-1; 11 nucleotides align to TRBD1. The V and J ends lost 3 bases and 5 bases, in that order; junction bases with no gene match: 8. CDR1 is SGHTA and CDR2 is FQGNSA in the germline V gene. This CDR3 spans 16 amino acids. The CDR3 loop reads CASSFIPGQGGTEAFF. The CDR3 DNA reads TGTGCCAGCAGCTTTATCCCGGGACAGGGGGGGACTGAAGCTTTCTTT.